The source of this T cell receptor beta chain is a study of T cells in Graves' hyperthyroidism and ophthalmopathy. TCR beta CDR3 regions were amplified from RNA transcripts. First-round RT-PCR with HTBI primers amplified the TCR CDR3 region. TCRdb passed the multiplex PCR reads through MiXCR, listing each CDR3 protein once. The sample lists roughly 600,000 distinct CDR3 sequences, 13% to 15% occurring once. The CDR3 is made up of 18 amino acids. CDR1 MNHEY and CDR2 SMNVEV come from the germline V gene (reference sequence). Trimming cost V 0 bases and J 6 bases; bases outside gene matches: 17. The source material was blood. The receptor comes from a woman aged 45-65 years with Graves' ophthalmopathy. This rearrangement joins TRBV27 to TRBJ2-7; 7 positions agree with TRBD1. The CDR3 sequence: CASSLSTRPGQGGGEQYF. CDR3 nucleotides: TGTGCCAGCAGTTTATCAACACGACCGGGACAAGGGGGCGGCGAGCAGTACTTC.